This TCR beta chain was identified in a study of Graves' ophthalmopathy and Graves' hyperthyroidism. For repertoire sequencing, the TCR beta CDR3 regions were amplified from RNA transcripts. A first-round RT-PCR used HTBI primers, followed by a second-round multiplex PCR. One entry per CDR3 protein results from TCRdb running MiXCR on the multiplex PCR reads. The top ten clones hold roughly 10% of a sample with about 1.2 million distinct CDR3 sequences, about 38% of them seen once. This clonotype has a count of ten or more. Deletions cut 6 bases from V and 3 bases from J, with 6 bases between. This CDR3 spans 12 amino acids. In germline, CDR1 is LNHDA, CDR2 SQIVND (reference sequence).

This chain links TRBV19 with TRBJ1-5, with D possibly being TRBD1 (5 bases). The clonotype was recovered from an adult man with Graves' hyperthyroidism. Material for sequencing was peripheral blood or thyroid tissue (not recorded which). CDR3 DNA sequence: TGTGCCAGTAGGGACACCAATCAGCCCCAGCATTTT. Translated: CASRDTNQPQHF. The variable domain in full, completed from reference TRBV19 and TRBJ1-5, reads DGGITQSPKYLFRKEGQNVTLSCEQNLNHDAMYWYRQDPGQGLRLIYYSQIVNDFQKGDIAEGYSVSREKKESFPLTVTSAQKNPTAFYLCASRDTNQPQHFGDGTRLSIL.